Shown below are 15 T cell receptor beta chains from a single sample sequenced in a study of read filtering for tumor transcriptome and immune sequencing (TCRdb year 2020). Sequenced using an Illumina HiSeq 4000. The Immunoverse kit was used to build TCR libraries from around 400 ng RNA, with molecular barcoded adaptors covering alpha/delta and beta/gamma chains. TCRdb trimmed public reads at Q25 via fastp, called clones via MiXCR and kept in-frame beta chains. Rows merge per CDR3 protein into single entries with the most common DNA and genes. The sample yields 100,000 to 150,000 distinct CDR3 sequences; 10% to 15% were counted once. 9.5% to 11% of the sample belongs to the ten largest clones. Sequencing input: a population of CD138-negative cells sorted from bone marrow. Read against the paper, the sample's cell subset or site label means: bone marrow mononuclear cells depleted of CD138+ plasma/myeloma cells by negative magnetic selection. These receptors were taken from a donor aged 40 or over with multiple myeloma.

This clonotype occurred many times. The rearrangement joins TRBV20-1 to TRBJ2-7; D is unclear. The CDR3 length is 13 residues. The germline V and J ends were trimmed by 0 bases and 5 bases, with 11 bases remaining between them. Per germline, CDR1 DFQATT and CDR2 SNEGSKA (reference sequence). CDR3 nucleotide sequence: TGCAGTGCTAGAGATGTAGGGAACGACGAGCAGTACTTC. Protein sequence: CSARDVGNDEQYF.

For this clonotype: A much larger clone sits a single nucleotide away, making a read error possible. The CDR3 loop is CATRQGAADTQYF. CDR3 coding DNA: TGCGCCACCCGGCAGGGGGCGGCAGATACGCAGTATTTT. The rearrangement links TRBV4-1 to TRBJ2-3; 8 bases match TRBD1. The CDR3 spans 13 residues. With V trimmed by 10 bases and J by 4 bases, 7 bases remained unmatched. Germline-derived CDR1 and CDR2 are MGHRA and YSYEKL.

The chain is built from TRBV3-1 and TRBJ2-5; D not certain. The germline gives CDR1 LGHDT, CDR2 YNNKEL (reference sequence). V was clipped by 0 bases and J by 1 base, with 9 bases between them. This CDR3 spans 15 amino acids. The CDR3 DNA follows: TGTGCCAGCAGCCAAGAGAACAGACCCCAAGAGACCCAGTACTTC. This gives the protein CASSQENRPQETQYF.

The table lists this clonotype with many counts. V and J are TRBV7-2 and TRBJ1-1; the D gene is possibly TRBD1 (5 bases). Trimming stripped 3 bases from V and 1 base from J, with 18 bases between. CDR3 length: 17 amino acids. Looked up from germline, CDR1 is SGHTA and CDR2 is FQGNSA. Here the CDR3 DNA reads TGTGCCAGCAGCTTGGCCGACAGCCAGGCCTGGAACACTGAAGCTTTCTTT. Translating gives CASSLADSQAWNTEAFF.

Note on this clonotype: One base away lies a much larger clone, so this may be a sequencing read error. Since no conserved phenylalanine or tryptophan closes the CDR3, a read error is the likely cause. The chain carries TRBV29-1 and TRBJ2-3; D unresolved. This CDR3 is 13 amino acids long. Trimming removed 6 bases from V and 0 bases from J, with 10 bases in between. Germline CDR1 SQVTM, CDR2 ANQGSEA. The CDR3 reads CSVKITSTDTQYL. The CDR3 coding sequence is TGCAGCGTGAAAATAACTAGCACAGATACGCAGTATCTT.

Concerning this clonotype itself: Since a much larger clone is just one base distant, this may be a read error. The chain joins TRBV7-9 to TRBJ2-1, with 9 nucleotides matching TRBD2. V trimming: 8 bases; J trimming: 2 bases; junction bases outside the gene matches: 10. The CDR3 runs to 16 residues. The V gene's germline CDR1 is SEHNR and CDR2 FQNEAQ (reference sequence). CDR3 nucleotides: TGTGCCAGCGGAAGTAGCGGGGGCGCAACCTACAATGAGCAGTTCTTC. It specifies CASGSSGGATYNEQFF.

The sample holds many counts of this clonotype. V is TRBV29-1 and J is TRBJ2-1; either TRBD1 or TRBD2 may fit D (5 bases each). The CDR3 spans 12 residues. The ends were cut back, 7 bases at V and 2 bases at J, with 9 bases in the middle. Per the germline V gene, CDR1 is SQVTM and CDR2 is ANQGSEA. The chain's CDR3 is CSAGLTYNEQFF. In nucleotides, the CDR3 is TGCAGCGCGGGGCTAACCTACAATGAGCAGTTCTTC.

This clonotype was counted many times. CDR3: CASSVTTGMVDEQFF. Written as DNA, the CDR3 is TGTGCCAGCAGCGTAACGACAGGGATGGTCGATGAGCAGTTCTTC. The rearrangement links TRBV9 to TRBJ2-1; 7 positions agree with TRBD1. V gave up 1 base and J gave up 8 bases; unmatched junction bases: 9. Per the germline V gene, CDR1 is SGDLS and CDR2 is YYNGEE. This CDR3 spans 15 amino acids.

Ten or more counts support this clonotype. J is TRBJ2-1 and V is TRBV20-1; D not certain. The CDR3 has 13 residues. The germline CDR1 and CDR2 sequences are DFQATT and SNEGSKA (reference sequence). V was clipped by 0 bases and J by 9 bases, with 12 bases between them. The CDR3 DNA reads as TGCAGTGCTAGAGATTCTGCCCCCGGTGAGCAGTTCTTC. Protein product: CSARDSAPGEQFF.

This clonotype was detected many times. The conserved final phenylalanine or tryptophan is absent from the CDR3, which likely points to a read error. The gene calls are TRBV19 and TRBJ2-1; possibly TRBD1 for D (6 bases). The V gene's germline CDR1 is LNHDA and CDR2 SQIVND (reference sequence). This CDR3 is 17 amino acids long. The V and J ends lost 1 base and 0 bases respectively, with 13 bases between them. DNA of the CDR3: TGTGCCAGTAGTATAGCATACGGGACAAGCTCCTACAATGAGCAGTTCCTC. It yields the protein CASSIAYGTSSYNEQFL.

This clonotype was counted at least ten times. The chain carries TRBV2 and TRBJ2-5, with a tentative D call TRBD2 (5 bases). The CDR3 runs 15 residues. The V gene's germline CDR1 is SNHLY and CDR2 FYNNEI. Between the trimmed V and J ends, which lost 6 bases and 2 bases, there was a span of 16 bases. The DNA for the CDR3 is TGTGCCAGCAGCCGGACTCAAAGTGATCAAGAGACCCAGTACTTC. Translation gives CASSRTQSDQETQYF.

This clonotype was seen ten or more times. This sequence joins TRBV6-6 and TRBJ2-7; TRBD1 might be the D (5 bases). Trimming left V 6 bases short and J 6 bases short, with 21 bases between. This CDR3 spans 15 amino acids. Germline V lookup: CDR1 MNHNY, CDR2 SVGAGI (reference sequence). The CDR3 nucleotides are TGTGCCAGCAGGCCATTGGGGCAGGGCCGTAGCGAGCAGTACTTC. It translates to CASRPLGQGRSEQYF.

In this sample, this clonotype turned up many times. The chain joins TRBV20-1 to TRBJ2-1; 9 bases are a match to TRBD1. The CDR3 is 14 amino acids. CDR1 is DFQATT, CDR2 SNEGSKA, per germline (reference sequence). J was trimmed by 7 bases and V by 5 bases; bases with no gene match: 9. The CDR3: CSADRTGAFNEQFF. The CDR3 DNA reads TGCAGTGCTGACCGGACAGGGGCTTTTAATGAGCAGTTCTTC.

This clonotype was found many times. The chain's CDR3 is CASSRTSGATGELFF. The DNA for the CDR3 is TGTGCCAGCAGCCGGACTAGCGGGGCAACCGGGGAGCTGTTTTTT. The V call is TRBV28, the J call TRBJ2-2; 12 positions match TRBD2. In germline, CDR1 is MDHEN, CDR2 SYDVKM. The CDR3 is 15 amino acids. After removal of 6 bases from V and 5 bases from J, the junction contained 4 bases not matched to a gene.

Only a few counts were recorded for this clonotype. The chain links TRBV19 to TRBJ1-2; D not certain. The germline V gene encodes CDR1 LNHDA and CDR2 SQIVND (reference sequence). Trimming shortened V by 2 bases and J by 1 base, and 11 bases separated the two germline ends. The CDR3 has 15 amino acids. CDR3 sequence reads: CASSISAEVNYGYTF. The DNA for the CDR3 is TGTGCCAGTAGTATATCGGCAGAAGTTAACTATGGCTACACCTTC.